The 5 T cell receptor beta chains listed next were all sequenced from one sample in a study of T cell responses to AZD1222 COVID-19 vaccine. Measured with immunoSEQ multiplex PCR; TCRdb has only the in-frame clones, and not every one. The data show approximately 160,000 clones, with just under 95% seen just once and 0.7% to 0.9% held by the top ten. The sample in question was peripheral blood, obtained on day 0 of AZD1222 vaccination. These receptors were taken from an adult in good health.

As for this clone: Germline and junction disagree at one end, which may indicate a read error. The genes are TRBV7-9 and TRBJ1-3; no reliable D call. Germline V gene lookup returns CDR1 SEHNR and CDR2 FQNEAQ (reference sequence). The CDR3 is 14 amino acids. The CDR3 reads CASSFGGSTSSWDF. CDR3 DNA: TGTGCCAGCAGCTTCGGAGGGTCAACCTCTTCCTGGGATTTT.

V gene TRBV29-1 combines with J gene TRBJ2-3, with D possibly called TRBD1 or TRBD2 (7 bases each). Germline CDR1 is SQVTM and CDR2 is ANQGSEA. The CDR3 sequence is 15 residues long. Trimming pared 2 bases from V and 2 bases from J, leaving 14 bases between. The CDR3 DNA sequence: TGCAGCGTTGAATCAGGGGGGGGTAACACAGATACGCAGTATTTT. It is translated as CSVESGGGNTDTQYF.

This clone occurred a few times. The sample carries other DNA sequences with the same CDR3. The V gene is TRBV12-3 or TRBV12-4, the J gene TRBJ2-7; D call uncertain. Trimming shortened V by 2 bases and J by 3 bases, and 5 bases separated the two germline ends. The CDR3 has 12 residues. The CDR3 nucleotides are TGTGCCAGCAGTTTACCAGACTACGAGCAGTACTTC. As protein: CASSLPDYEQYF.

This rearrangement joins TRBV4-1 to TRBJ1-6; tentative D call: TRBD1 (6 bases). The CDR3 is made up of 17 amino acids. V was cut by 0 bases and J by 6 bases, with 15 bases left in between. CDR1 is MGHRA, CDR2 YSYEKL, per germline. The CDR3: CASSQEPGGLLNSPLHF. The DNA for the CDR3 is TGCGCCAGCAGCCAAGAGCCCGGGGGGCTACTTAATTCACCCCTCCACTTT.

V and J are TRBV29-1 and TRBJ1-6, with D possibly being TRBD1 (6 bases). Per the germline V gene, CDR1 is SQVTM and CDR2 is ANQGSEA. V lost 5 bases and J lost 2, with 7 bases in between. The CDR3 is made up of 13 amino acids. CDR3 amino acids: CSVQGTYNSPLHF. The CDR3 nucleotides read TGCAGCGTTCAGGGGACCTATAATTCACCCCTCCACTTT. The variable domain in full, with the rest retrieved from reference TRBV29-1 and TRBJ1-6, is SAVISQKPSRDICQRGTSLTIQCQVDSQVTMMFWYRQQPGQSLTLIATANQGSEATYESGFVIDKFPISRPNLTFSTLTVSNMSPEDSSIYLCSVQGTYNSPLHFGNGTRLTVT.